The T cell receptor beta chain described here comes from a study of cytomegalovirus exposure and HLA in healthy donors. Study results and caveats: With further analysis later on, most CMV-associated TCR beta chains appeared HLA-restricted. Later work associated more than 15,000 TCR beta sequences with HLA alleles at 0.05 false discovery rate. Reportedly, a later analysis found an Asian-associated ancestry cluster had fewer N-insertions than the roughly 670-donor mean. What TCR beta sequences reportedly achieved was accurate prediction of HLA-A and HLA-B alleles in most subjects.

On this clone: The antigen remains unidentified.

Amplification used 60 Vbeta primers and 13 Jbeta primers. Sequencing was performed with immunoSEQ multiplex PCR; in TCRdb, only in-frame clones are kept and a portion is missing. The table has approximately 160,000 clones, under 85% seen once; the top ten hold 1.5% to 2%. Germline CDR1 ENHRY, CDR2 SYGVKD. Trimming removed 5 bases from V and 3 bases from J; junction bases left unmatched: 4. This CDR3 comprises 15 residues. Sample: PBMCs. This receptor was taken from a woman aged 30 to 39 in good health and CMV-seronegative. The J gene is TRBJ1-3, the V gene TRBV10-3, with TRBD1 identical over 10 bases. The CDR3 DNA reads TGTGCCATCAGTTGGACAGGGGGAAGTGGAAACACCATATATTTT. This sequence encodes CAISWTGGSGNTIYF.